A single sample is the source of the 25 T cell receptor beta chains below, sequenced in a study of shared clonotypes between healthy human individuals. TCRdb's copy holds only in-frame clones and misses some; the assay was immunoSEQ multiplex PCR. The sample lists about 2.4 million clones; 90% to 95% were seen once. Sequencing was performed on naive CD4+ T cells from PBMCs. Subset reported: CD45RA+ positively selected. The receptor source for this set is a man aged 18 to 30 in good health. Some clones in this sample may be carry-over from other donors' samples.

This clone was observed once. V and J are TRBV27 and TRBJ1-5; D remains ambiguous. The CDR3 sequence is 13 residues long. Trimming removed 0 bases from V and 14 bases from J, with 14 bases in between. CDR1 is MNHEY, CDR2 SMNVEV, per germline (reference sequence). This chain's CDR3 is CASSLSSQVKKHF. CDR3 coding DNA: TGTGCCAGCAGTTTATCGTCCCAGGTGAAGAAGCATTTT.

The chain employs TRBV5-5 and TRBJ2-7, with D possibly matching TRBD1 (5 bases). Germline CDR1 is SGHKS and CDR2 is YYEKEE (reference sequence). V was clipped by 3 bases and J by 0 bases, with 13 bases between them. The CDR3 loop spans 15 amino acids. CDR3 DNA: TGTGCCAGCAGCTCCAGGGCCCTTAGCTCCTACGAGCAGTACTTC. It codes for CASSSRALSSYEQYF. The variable domain in full, completed from reference TRBV5-5 and TRBJ2-7, reads DAGVTQSPTHLIKTRGQQVTLRCSPISGHKSVSWYQQVLGQGPQFIFQYYEKEERGRGNFPDRFSARQFPNYSSELNVNALLLGDSALYLCASSSRALSSYEQYFGPGTRLTVT.

The chain uses TRBV5-1 and TRBJ1-4, with D possibly matching TRBD1 (5 bases). From germline, CDR1 is SGHRS and CDR2 YFSETQ. The CDR3 runs 15 residues. V was pared by 0 bases and J by 4 bases, with 10 bases between. CDR3 sequence (DNA): TGCGCCAGCAGCTTGGGGGACGGACTTAATGAAAAACTGTTTTTT. As protein: CASSLGDGLNEKLFF. Full variable domain (outside the CDR3, taken from reference TRBV5-1 and TRBJ1-4): KAGVTQTPRYLIKTRGQQVTLSCSPISGHRSVSWYQQTPGQGLQFLFEYFSETQRNKGNFPGRFSGRQFSNSRSEMNVSTLELGDSALYLCASSLGDGLNEKLFFGSGTQLSVL.

This chain connects TRBV9 to TRBJ1-1, with D perhaps TRBD1 (5 bases). Germline V gene sequence: CDR1 SGDLS, CDR2 YYNGEE. V was clipped by 1 base and J by 3 bases, with 13 bases between them. The CDR3 spans 15 residues. The CDR3 loop reads CASSVPQGSDTEAFF. The CDR3 DNA reads as TGTGCCAGCAGCGTACCGCAGGGATCGGACACTGAAGCTTTCTTT.

This clone was seen a handful of times. The J gene is TRBJ2-7, the V gene TRBV19; 8 bases fit TRBD2. The CDR3 runs to 13 residues. Germline CDR1 is LNHDA and CDR2 is SQIVND (reference sequence). V lost 10 bases to trimming and J lost 6 bases; unmatched junction nucleotides: 11. CDR3 sequence (DNA): TGTGCCACAAGGGCGGGGGGAATGGTCGAGCAGTACTTC. It specifies CATRAGGMVEQYF.

The chain links TRBV28 to TRBJ2-5, with 9 bases identical to TRBD1. Germline assignment: CDR1 MDHEN and CDR2 SYDVKM. The CDR3 has 14 amino acids. V lost 5 bases, J lost 5 bases, and 6 bases stayed unmatched. CDR3 bases: TGTGCCAGCAGTGTCGACAGGGGGGGGGAGACCCAGTACTTC. As protein: CASSVDRGGETQYF.

V usage is TRBV5-1 and J usage is TRBJ2-1, with D unresolved. Trimming took 0 bases from V and 0 from J, leaving 7 bases between them. Per germline, CDR1 SGHRS and CDR2 YFSETQ. The CDR3 runs 15 residues. CDR3 sequence (DNA): TGCGCCAGCAGCTTGGTGGATAGCTCCTACAATGAGCAGTTCTTC. This gives the protein CASSLVDSSYNEQFF.

The chain recombines TRBV30 with TRBJ1-3, with D perhaps TRBD1 (6 bases). Trimming left V 4 bases short and J 2 bases short, with 12 bases between. Germline V gene lookup returns CDR1 GTSNPN and CDR2 SVGIG (reference sequence). CDR3 length: 14 residues. The CDR3 DNA reads TGTGCCTGGATCCCCCACAGGGCTGGAAACACCATATATTTT. Protein product: CAWIPHRAGNTIYF. Drawing the rest from reference TRBV30 and TRBJ1-3, the complete variable domain is SQTIHQWPATLVQPVGSPLSLECTVEGTSNPNLYWYRQAAGRGLQLLFYSVGIGQISSEVPQNLSASRPQDRQFILSSKKLLLSDSGFYLCAWIPHRAGNTIYFGEGSWLTVV.

The chain combines TRBV19 with TRBJ1-5; TRBD1 aligns across 7 bases. After removal of 5 bases from V and 4 bases from J, the junction contained 8 bases not matched to a gene. CDR3 length: 15 amino acids. The germline CDR1 and CDR2 sequences are LNHDA and SQIVND (reference sequence). DNA of the CDR3: TGTGCCAGTAGTCTCATAGACAGGGTTAATCAGCCCCAGCATTTT. Protein: CASSLIDRVNQPQHF.

A single count supports this clone. The chain recombines TRBV7-2 with TRBJ2-7; D may be TRBD1 (6 bases). The ends were cut back, 2 bases at V and 1 base at J, with 9 bases in the middle. This CDR3 has 14 amino acids. Germline CDR1 is SGHTA and CDR2 is FQGNSA. CDR3 region: CASSLSDRSYEQYF. In nucleotides, the CDR3 is TGTGCCAGCAGCTTATCTGACAGGTCCTACGAGCAGTACTTC.

A remark on this clone: Other DNA sequences in the same sample also yield this CDR3. The J gene is TRBJ2-1, the V gene TRBV5-1; 7 positions agree with TRBD2. Trimming took 1 base from V and 0 from J; bases not matched to a gene: 1. CDR3 size: 15 residues. Germline V gives CDR1 SGHRS, CDR2 YFSETQ. CDR3 DNA sequence: TGCGCCAGCAGCTTGAGCGGGGACTCCTACAATGAGCAGTTCTTC. It encodes CASSLSGDSYNEQFF.

The chain carries TRBV10-3 and TRBJ1-5; D is uncertain. The CDR3 covers 13 residues. Trimming cost V 3 bases and J 9 bases, with 12 bases left between them. Germline CDR1 and CDR2: ENHRY and SYGVKD. CDR3 bases: TGTGCCATCAGTGAAACAGTGTTTCGGCCCCAGCATTTT. Translated: CAISETVFRPQHF.

The V call is TRBV28, the J call TRBJ2-6; D may be TRBD2 (6 bases). The CDR3 contains 15 residues. CDR1 and CDR2 (germline): MDHEN, SYDVKM. V lost 8 bases to trimming and J lost 1 base, with 12 bases between them. In DNA form, the CDR3 reads TGTGCCAGCGGCGCCCGGGGGTCTGGGGCCAACGTCCTGACTTTC. Translated: CASGARGSGANVLTF.

Remarks on this clone: Because the CDR3's place on the DNA is in doubt, the DNA is left out and the CDR3 is given as listed by TCRdb. Other DNA variants within this sample encode the same CDR3. The chain has TRBV29-1 and TRBJ2-7; no DNA check was done on the table's D call, TRBD1. Germline V gene lookup returns CDR1 SQVTM and CDR2 ANQGSEA. The CDR3 sequence runs 14 residues, both termini included. This CDR3 is CSVGPGQGTYEQYF.

A remark on this clone: Other DNA sequences in the same sample also yield this CDR3. The chain joins TRBV5-1 to TRBJ2-1; D gene uncertain. Trimming left V 1 base short and J 0 bases short, with 8 bases between. This CDR3 is 15 amino acids long. Germline V CDR1 and CDR2: SGHRS, YFSETQ. The CDR3 nucleotides read TGCGCCAGCAGCTTGACGGTTAGCTCCTACAATGAGCAGTTCTTC. Translating gives CASSLTVSSYNEQFF.

This chain uses TRBV7-3 with TRBJ1-1; no clear D gene. CDR3 size: 14 residues. Germline assignment: CDR1 SGHTA and CDR2 FQGTGA. Deletions cut 2 bases from V and 0 bases from J, with 7 bases between. The CDR3 DNA sequence: TGTGCCAGCAGCTTATCGACCTTGAACACTGAAGCTTTCTTT. This sequence encodes CASSLSTLNTEAFF.

The V and J genes are TRBV14 and TRBJ1-2; the match to TRBD1 covers 7 bases. The CDR3 contains 14 residues. Germline CDR1 reads SGHDN; CDR2 reads FVKESK. V was clipped by 4 bases and J by 2 bases; unmatched bases: 4. This chain's CDR3 is CASSPTGVNYGYTF. The CDR3, as DNA: TGTGCCAGCAGCCCCACAGGGGTCAACTATGGCTACACCTTC.

This clone was counted once. The chain couples TRBV4-1 to TRBJ2-7; D is ambiguous. Germline CDR1 and CDR2: MGHRA and YSYEKL. The CDR3 is 10 amino acids. The germline V and J ends were trimmed by 8 bases and 2 bases, with 4 bases remaining between them. The CDR3 reads CASLPYEQYF. In DNA form, the CDR3 reads TGCGCCAGCCTCCCCTACGAGCAGTACTTC.

The chain recombines TRBV5-8 with TRBJ1-2; D unresolved. The CDR3 sequence is 15 residues long. Germline values: CDR1 SGHTS, CDR2 YDEGEE. Trimming left V 6 bases short and J 2 bases short, with 17 bases between. The CDR3 nucleotides read TGTGCCAGCAACTCCTGGGCCGGCGGGAACTATGGCTACACCTTC. It translates to CASNSWAGGNYGYTF. The whole variable domain, filled in from reference TRBV5-8 and TRBJ1-2, reads EAGVTQSPTHLIKTRGQQATLRCSPISGHTSVYWYQQALGLGLQFLLWYDEGEERNRGNFPPRFSGRQFPNYSSELNVNALELEDSALYLCASNSWAGGNYGYTFGSGTRLTVV.

The V and J genes are TRBV28 and TRBJ1-4; a possible D gene is TRBD1 (5 bases). Trimming took 7 bases from V and 11 from J, leaving 23 bases between them. CDR3 size: 15 residues. The germline CDR1 and CDR2 sequences are MDHEN and SYDVKM. The CDR3 here is CASTPGPQGGEKLFF. The CDR3 bases are TGTGCCAGCACCCCAGGCCCCCAGGGAGGGGAGAAACTGTTTTTT. Full variable domain (outside the CDR3, taken from reference TRBV28 and TRBJ1-4): DVKVTQSSRYLVKRTGEKVFLECVQDMDHENMFWYRQDPGLGLRLIYFSYDVKMKEKGDIPEGYSVSREKKERFSLILESASTNQTSMYLCASTPGPQGGEKLFFGSGTQLSVL.

The chain couples TRBV7-9 to TRBJ2-1; D is undetermined. Germline V gives CDR1 SEHNR, CDR2 FQNEAQ (reference sequence). This CDR3 has 17 residues. Trimming removed 4 bases at V and 0 bases at J, with 16 bases between. The CDR3 DNA follows: TGTGCCAGCAGCTCTACCCCTCGGCGGTTCTCCTACAATGAGCAGTTCTTC. It is translated as CASSSTPRRFSYNEQFF.

This clone appeared once. Additional DNA sequences in this sample encode the identical CDR3. The genes are TRBV28 and TRBJ2-7, with TRBD1 identical over 9 bases. Germline V lookup: CDR1 MDHEN, CDR2 SYDVKM. J lost 7 bases, V lost 5 bases, and 6 bases had no gene match. The CDR3 totals 13 residues. The CDR3 coding sequence is TGTGCCAGCAGTCCCGGGGACAGGGCTGAGCAGTACTTC. This codes for CASSPGDRAEQYF.

The chain is built from TRBV11-3 and TRBJ1-1, with D unresolved. Deletions cut 1 base from V and 1 base from J, with 7 bases between. Germline V gives CDR1 SGHNT, CDR2 YENEEA. This CDR3 is 14 amino acids long. The CDR3: CASSLGNTNTEAFF. The CDR3 DNA is TGTGCCAGCAGCTTAGGGAACACGAACACTGAAGCTTTCTTT.

The chain joins TRBV5-4 to TRBJ1-4, with 8 bases fitting TRBD1. The V and J ends lost 3 bases and 8 bases, in that order; junction bases with no gene match: 6. This CDR3 is 14 amino acids long. Germline values: CDR1 SGHNT, CDR2 YYREEE (reference sequence). CDR3 in amino acids: CASSWTGRPEKLFF. DNA of the CDR3: TGTGCCAGCAGCTGGACAGGGAGACCCGAAAAACTGTTTTTT.

The chain carries TRBV18 and TRBJ2-1; maybe TRBD2 (6 bases). The germline V gene encodes CDR1 KGHSH and CDR2 LQKENI. CDR3 size: 16 residues. Between the trimmed V and J ends, which lost 5 bases and 0 bases, there was a span of 14 bases. The CDR3 reads CASSGTSRGSYNEQFF. The CDR3, as DNA: TGTGCCAGCTCAGGGACTTCGAGAGGCTCCTACAATGAGCAGTTCTTC.